This TCR beta chain was sequenced during a study of tumor-infiltrating lymphocytes in localized non-small cell lung cancer. The CDR3 has 15 amino acids. Trimming cost V 8 bases and J 1 base, with 17 bases left between them. In germline, CDR1 is SGHDN, CDR2 FVKESK. TCRdb's copy holds only in-frame clones and misses some; the assay was immunoSEQ multiplex PCR. The data hold 15,000 to 20,000 clones, with over 70% observed a single time. This clone has a single count. What it binds is not known. Overall study findings and caveats: Available tissue quantity limited TCR sequencing to a patient subset.

The sequence was collected from a human donor with non-small cell lung cancer. The J gene is TRBJ1-1, the V gene TRBV14; the D gene is possibly TRBD1 (6 bases). Source material: lung tumor tissue. The CDR3 region is CASSGTRLRNTEAFF. CDR3 nucleotide sequence: TGTGCCAGCTCCGGGACAAGGCTTAGGAACACTGAAGCTTTCTTT.